The rows below give T cell receptor beta chains drawn from one sample of a study of T cell responses to AZD1222 COVID-19 vaccine. Using immunoSEQ multiplex PCR, the repertoire was profiled, and TCRdb retains in-frame clones only, with some absent. Among roughly 50,000 clones listed, 70% to 90% were seen once. The sample here was peripheral blood, taken on day 0 of AZD1222 vaccination. These TCRs come from an adult in good health. CDR3s include the opening cysteine and the closing phenylalanine or tryptophan. A D gene is named only where the DNA matches it firmly. Expanded clones are given a class, and other clones once, few, many or no size at all.

len: 14; j_gene: TRBJ2-1; d_gene: .; v_gene: TRBV7-9; abundance: .; CDR3nt: TGTGCCAGCAGCTTAGTGGGGGACCTCAATGAGCAGTTCTTC; CDR3aa: CASSLVGDLNEQFF
len: 13; j_gene: TRBJ2-2; d_gene: .; v_gene: TRBV10-2; abundance: .; CDR3nt: TGCGCCAGCACTTCGACAGTGGGCGGGGAGCTGTTTTTT; CDR3aa: CASTSTVGGELFF
len: 13; j_gene: TRBJ1-4; d_gene: .; v_gene: TRBV19; abundance: .; CDR3nt: TGTGCCAGTAGTATAAATTTAAATGAAAAACTGTTTTTT; CDR3aa: CASSINLNEKLFF
len: 16; j_gene: TRBJ1-6; d_gene: TRBD1; v_gene: TRBV7-9; abundance: .; CDR3nt: TGTGCCAGCAGCTCTCCGGGACAGGGTTATAATTCACCCCTCCACTTT; CDR3aa: CASSSPGQGYNSPLHF
len: 14; j_gene: TRBJ1-1; d_gene: TRBD1; v_gene: TRBV18; abundance: once; CDR3nt: TGTGCCAGCTCACTTGGACAGGGTAACACTGAAGCTTTCTTT; CDR3aa: CASSLGQGNTEAFF
len: 13; j_gene: TRBJ1-4; d_gene: .; v_gene: TRBV28; abundance: .; CDR3nt: TGTGCCAGCAGTTTGTCGGTTTTGGAAAAACTGTTTTTT; CDR3aa: CASSLSVLEKLFF
len: 15; j_gene: TRBJ1-5; d_gene: .; v_gene: TRBV7-2; abundance: few; CDR3nt: TGTGCCAGCAGCTTAGCAAGTCCCGCCAATCAGCCCCAGCATTTT; CDR3aa: CASSLASPANQPQHF
len: 18; j_gene: TRBJ2-1; d_gene: TRBD2; v_gene: TRBV10-2; abundance: .; CDR3nt: TGCGCCAGCAGTGAACCCCTGGCGGGAGGGGGGTTTATCAATGAGCAGTTCTTC; CDR3aa: CASSEPLAGGGFINEQFF
len: 15; j_gene: TRBJ2-2; d_gene: .; v_gene: TRBV3-1/TRBV3-2; abundance: .; CDR3nt: TGTGCCAGCAGCCGGGGATTCGCGAACACCGGGGAGCTGTTTTTT; CDR3aa: CASSRGFANTGELFF
len: 13; j_gene: TRBJ1-6; d_gene: .; v_gene: TRBV7-9; abundance: .; CDR3nt: TGTGCCAGCAGCCCCCTCAGTGACTCACCCCTCCACTTT; CDR3aa: CASSPLSDSPLHF
len: 18; j_gene: TRBJ2-7; d_gene: .; v_gene: TRBV30; abundance: .; CDR3nt: TGTGCCTGGAGCGAGGATGGGGGGACGTGGGAAAGCTCCTACGAGCAGTACTTC; CDR3aa: CAWSEDGGTWESSYEQYF
len: 12; j_gene: TRBJ2-1; d_gene: TRBD2; v_gene: TRBV18; abundance: once; CDR3nt: TGTGCCAGCACAAGCGGGAGGAATGAGCAGTTCTTC; CDR3aa: CASTSGRNEQFF
len: 13; j_gene: TRBJ1-2; d_gene: TRBD1; v_gene: TRBV9; abundance: .; CDR3nt: TGTGCCAGCAGCGTAGTTCCGACAGGGGGCTACACCTTC; CDR3aa: CASSVVPTGGYTF
len: 16; j_gene: TRBJ1-3; d_gene: .; v_gene: TRBV7-6; abundance: .; CDR3nt: TGTGCCAGCAGCCTCTTGGCACAGGGCTCTGGAAACACCATATATTTT; CDR3aa: CASSLLAQGSGNTIYF
len: 18; j_gene: TRBJ2-2; d_gene: .; v_gene: TRBV21-1; abundance: .; CDR3nt: TGTGCCAGCAGCGCCTTAAACCCTTTTGGTTCGAACACCGGGGAGCTGTTTTTT; CDR3aa: CASSALNPFGSNTGELFF
len: 13; j_gene: TRBJ1-2; d_gene: TRBD1; v_gene: TRBV28; abundance: .; CDR3nt: TGTGCCAGCAGGAGGACAGGGGGCAGCGGCTACACCTTC; CDR3aa: CASRRTGGSGYTF
len: 15; j_gene: TRBJ2-1; d_gene: TRBD1; v_gene: TRBV5-1; abundance: .; CDR3nt: TGCGCCAGCAGCTTGGGACAGGGGTTTATTAATGAGCAGTTCTTC; CDR3aa: CASSLGQGFINEQFF
len: 15; j_gene: TRBJ2-4; d_gene: .; v_gene: TRBV2; abundance: once; CDR3nt: TGTGCCAGCAGTGGGAAGGGCGCTGACAAAAACATTCAGTACTTC; CDR3aa: CASSGKGADKNIQYF
len: 13; j_gene: TRBJ1-3; d_gene: .; v_gene: TRBV3-1/TRBV3-2; abundance: .; CDR3nt: TGTGCCAGCAGCGGACACTCTGGAAACACCATATATTTT; CDR3aa: CASSGHSGNTIYF
len: 17; j_gene: TRBJ2-2; d_gene: .; v_gene: TRBV28; abundance: .; CDR3nt: TGTGCCAGCAGAACCCGGGACACCCGTGTTGCCGCCGGGGAGCTGTTTTTT; CDR3aa: CASRTRDTRVAAGELFF
len: 15; j_gene: TRBJ2-5; d_gene: .; v_gene: TRBV7-7; abundance: once; CDR3nt: TGTGCTAGCAGCTTAGGTTCTGGGTTTGAGGAGACCCAGTACTTC; CDR3aa: CASSLGSGFEETQYF
len: 17; j_gene: TRBJ2-3; d_gene: TRBD1; v_gene: TRBV24-1; abundance: .; CDR3nt: TGTGCCACCAGTGATCCCGCCGGGACAGGGAAAAAAGATACGCAGTATTTT; CDR3aa: CATSDPAGTGKKDTQYF
len: 14; j_gene: TRBJ1-5; d_gene: .; v_gene: TRBV10-2; abundance: few; CDR3nt: TGCGCCAGCAGTGACGTAACGAGCAATCAGCCCCAGCATTTT; CDR3aa: CASSDVTSNQPQHF
len: 14; j_gene: TRBJ2-2; d_gene: TRBD1; v_gene: TRBV7-9; abundance: .; CDR3nt: TGTGCCAGCAACAGGGGGCTCGAATCCGGGGAGCTGTTTTTT; CDR3aa: CASNRGLESGELFF
len: 15; j_gene: TRBJ2-3; d_gene: TRBD2; v_gene: TRBV9; abundance: .; CDR3nt: TGTGCCAGCAGCCCCACTAGCGGTTCCTCGGATACGCAGTATTTT; CDR3aa: CASSPTSGSSDTQYF
len: 16; j_gene: TRBJ2-1; d_gene: TRBD1; v_gene: TRBV11-2; abundance: few; CDR3nt: TGTGCCAGCAGCCGACCCCTAAAGACAGGGCGCAATGAGCAGTTCTTC; CDR3aa: CASSRPLKTGRNEQFF
len: 16; j_gene: TRBJ2-3; d_gene: TRBD2; v_gene: TRBV5-1; abundance: .; CDR3nt: TGCGCCAGCAGCTTGCTGACTAGCGGGAGCACAGATACGCAGTATTTT; CDR3aa: CASSLLTSGSTDTQYF
len: 15; j_gene: TRBJ2-1; d_gene: TRBD2; v_gene: TRBV7-2; abundance: .; CDR3nt: TGTGCCAGCAGCTTAGGTAGCGGGCCCCAACATGAGCAGTTCTTC; CDR3aa: CASSLGSGPQHEQFF
len: 17; j_gene: TRBJ2-1; d_gene: .; v_gene: TRBV7-9; abundance: .; CDR3nt: TGTGCCAGCAGCTTAGGGGAATTTACATACTCCTACAATGAGCAGTTCTTC; CDR3aa: CASSLGEFTYSYNEQFF
len: 12; j_gene: TRBJ1-2; d_gene: .; v_gene: TRBV19; abundance: .; CDR3nt: TGTGCCAGTACTCAGGATACCTATGGCTACACCTTC; CDR3aa: CASTQDTYGYTF
len: 14; j_gene: TRBJ1-3; d_gene: TRBD1; v_gene: TRBV28; abundance: .; CDR3nt: TGTGCCGGAGGGACAGGGAGCTCTGGAAACACCATATATTTT; CDR3aa: CAGGTGSSGNTIYF
len: 15; j_gene: TRBJ1-4; d_gene: TRBD1; v_gene: TRBV5-1; abundance: .; CDR3nt: TGCGCCAGCAGCAGCACCGGGACAGGGTCTGAAAAACTGTTTTTT; CDR3aa: CASSSTGTGSEKLFF
len: 13; j_gene: TRBJ1-4; d_gene: TRBD1; v_gene: TRBV19; abundance: .; CDR3nt: TGTGCCAGTAGTATCGAAGGGGGCAGCGAACTGTTTTTT; CDR3aa: CASSIEGGSELFF